Below, one TCR beta chain is given with its context. Its antigen is as yet unknown. The sample comes from a study of shared clonotypes between healthy human individuals. For each subset, genomic DNA was distributed in equal portions over several immunoSEQ plates. Profiled with immunoSEQ multiplex PCR; TCRdb holds only in-frame clones, not every one. The data contain about 500,000 clones, around 77% of them seen just once; the ten biggest clones take up more than 10%. Findings of the study overall: An effect of sequencing depth on clonotype sharing among donors was expected.

This CDR3 contains 15 residues. V lost 1 base, J lost 1 base, and 11 bases lay in between. Germline V lookup: CDR1 SGHTA, CDR2 FQGTGA. V usage is TRBV7-3 and J usage is TRBJ2-7; TRBD1 might be the D (6 bases). This receptor was obtained from a woman aged 35 to 49 in good health. Some clones in this sample may be carry-over from other donors' samples. Sequenced: PBMCs. For the CDR3, the DNA is TGTGCCAGCAGCTTAATGGCAGGGACATCCTACGAGCAGTACTTC. This encodes CASSLMAGTSYEQYF. Combining the CDR3 with reference TRBV7-3 and TRBJ2-7 gives the whole variable domain GAGVSQTPSNKVTEKGKYVELRCDPISGHTALYWYRQSLGQGPEFLIYFQGTGAADDSGLPNDRFFAVRPEGSVSTLKIQRTERGDSAVYLCASSLMAGTSYEQYFGPGTRLTVT.